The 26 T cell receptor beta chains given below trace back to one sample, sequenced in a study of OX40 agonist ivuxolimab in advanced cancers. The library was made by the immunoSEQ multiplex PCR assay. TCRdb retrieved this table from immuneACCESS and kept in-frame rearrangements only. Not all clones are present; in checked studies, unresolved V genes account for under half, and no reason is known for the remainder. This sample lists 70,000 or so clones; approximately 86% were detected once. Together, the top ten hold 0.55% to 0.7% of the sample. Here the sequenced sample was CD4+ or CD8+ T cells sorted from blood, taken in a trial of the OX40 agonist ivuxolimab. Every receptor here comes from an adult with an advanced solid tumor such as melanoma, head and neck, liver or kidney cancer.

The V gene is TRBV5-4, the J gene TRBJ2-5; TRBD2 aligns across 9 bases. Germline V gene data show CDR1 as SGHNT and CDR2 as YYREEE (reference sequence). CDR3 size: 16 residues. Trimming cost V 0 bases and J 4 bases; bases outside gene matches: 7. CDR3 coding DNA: TGTGCCAGCAGCTTGGACGGCGGGAGGGCCCCAGAGACCCAGTACTTC. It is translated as CASSLDGGRAPETQYF. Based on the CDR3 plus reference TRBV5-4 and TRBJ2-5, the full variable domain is ETGVTQSPTHLIKTRGQQVTLRCSSQSGHNTVSWYQQALGQGPQFIFQYYREEENGRGNFPPRFSGLQFPNYSSELNVNALELDDSALYLCASSLDGGRAPETQYFGPGTRLLVL.

The CDR3 DNA reads TGTGCCAGCAGCCCAACTCTACTAGCGGGAGGGCCCGATGAGCAGTTCTTC. It codes for CASSPTLLAGGPDEQFF. The rearrangement joins TRBV7-3 to TRBJ2-1; 13 nucleotides align to TRBD2. This CDR3 is built from 17 residues. Trimming at V came to 5 bases and at J to 8 bases, leaving 12 bases not matched to a gene. Germline-derived CDR1 and CDR2 are SGHTA and FQGTGA.

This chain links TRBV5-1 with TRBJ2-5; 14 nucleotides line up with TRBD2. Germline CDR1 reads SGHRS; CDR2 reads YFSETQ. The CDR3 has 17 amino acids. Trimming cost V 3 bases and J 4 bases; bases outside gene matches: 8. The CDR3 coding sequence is TGCGCCAGCAGCTCCCCGGGACTAGCGGGAGCGGGAGAGACCCAGTACTTC. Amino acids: CASSSPGLAGAGETQYF.

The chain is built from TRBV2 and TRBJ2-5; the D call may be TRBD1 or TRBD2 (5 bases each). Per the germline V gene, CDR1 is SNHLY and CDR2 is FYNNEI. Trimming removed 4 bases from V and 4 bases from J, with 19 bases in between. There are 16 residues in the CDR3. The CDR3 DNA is TGTGCCAGCAGTGGATATTGGTCAGGGAGTCGAGAGACCCAGTACTTC. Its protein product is CASSGYWSGSRETQYF. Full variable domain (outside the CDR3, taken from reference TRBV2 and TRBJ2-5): EPEVTQTPSHQVTQMGQEVILRCVPISNHLYFYWYRQILGQKVEFLVSFYNNEISEKSEIFDDQFSVERPDGSNFTLKIRSTKLEDSAMYFCASSGYWSGSRETQYFGPGTRLLVL.

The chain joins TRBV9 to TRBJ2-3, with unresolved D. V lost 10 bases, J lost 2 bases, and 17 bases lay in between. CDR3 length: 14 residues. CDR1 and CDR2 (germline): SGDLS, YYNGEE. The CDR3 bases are TGTGCCTCAAACGACGGCGGTACCACAGATACGCAGTATTTT. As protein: CASNDGGTTDTQYF.

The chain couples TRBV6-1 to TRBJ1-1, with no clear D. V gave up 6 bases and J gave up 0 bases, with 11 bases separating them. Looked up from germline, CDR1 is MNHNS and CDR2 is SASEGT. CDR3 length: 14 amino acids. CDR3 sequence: CASRIQKMNTEAFF. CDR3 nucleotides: TGTGCCAGCAGGATACAGAAAATGAACACTGAAGCTTTCTTT.

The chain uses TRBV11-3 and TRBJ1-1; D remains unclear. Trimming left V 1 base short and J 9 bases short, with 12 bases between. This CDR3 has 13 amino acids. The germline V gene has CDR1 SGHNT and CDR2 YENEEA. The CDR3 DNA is TGTGCCAGCAGCTTAGGTACCCAGGCCCAAGCTTTCTTT. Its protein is CASSLGTQAQAFF.

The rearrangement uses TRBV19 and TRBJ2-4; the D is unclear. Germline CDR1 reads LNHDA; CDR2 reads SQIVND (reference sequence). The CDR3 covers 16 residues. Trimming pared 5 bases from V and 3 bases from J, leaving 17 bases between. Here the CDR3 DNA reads TGTGCCAGTAGTCCCAGCCAGGTCTCTGTCAAAAACATTCAGTACTTC. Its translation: CASSPSQVSVKNIQYF.

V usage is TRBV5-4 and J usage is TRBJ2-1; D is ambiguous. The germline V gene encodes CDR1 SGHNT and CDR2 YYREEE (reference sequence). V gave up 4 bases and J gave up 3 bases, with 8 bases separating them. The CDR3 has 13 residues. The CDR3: CASSIQFYNEQFF. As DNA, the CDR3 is TGTGCCAGCAGCATACAGTTCTACAATGAGCAGTTCTTC.

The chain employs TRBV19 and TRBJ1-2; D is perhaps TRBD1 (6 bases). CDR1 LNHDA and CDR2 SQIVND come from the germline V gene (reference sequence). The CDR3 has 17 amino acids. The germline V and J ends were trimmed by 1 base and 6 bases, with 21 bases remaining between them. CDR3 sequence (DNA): TGTGCCAGTAGTATAGGGAGGACAGTTTCCTCCGGTCATGGCTACACCTTC. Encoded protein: CASSIGRTVSSGHGYTF.

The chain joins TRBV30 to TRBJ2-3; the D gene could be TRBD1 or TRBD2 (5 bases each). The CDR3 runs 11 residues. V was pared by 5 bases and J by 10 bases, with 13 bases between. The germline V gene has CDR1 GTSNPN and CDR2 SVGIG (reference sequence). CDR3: CAWGTEGSQYF. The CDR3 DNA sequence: TGTGCCTGGGGAACAGAGGGGTCGCAGTATTTT.

The CDR3, as DNA: TGTGCCAGTTCGACAGGACCAACTGTTATGAACACTGAAGCTTTCTTT. Protein sequence: CASSTGPTVMNTEAFF. The rearrangement links TRBV19 to TRBJ1-1; possible D gene TRBD1, 6 bases. The CDR3 totals 16 residues. Trimming took off 8 bases at V and 0 bases at J, with 19 bases between the two ends. Germline loops: CDR1 LNHDA, CDR2 SQIVND (reference sequence).

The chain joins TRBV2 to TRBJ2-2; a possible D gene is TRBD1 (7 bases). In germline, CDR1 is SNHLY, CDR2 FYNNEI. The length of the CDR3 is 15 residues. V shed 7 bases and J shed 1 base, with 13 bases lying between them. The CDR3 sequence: CASKPQGGNTGELFF. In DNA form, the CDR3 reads TGTGCCAGCAAGCCTCAGGGGGGGAACACCGGGGAGCTGTTTTTT.

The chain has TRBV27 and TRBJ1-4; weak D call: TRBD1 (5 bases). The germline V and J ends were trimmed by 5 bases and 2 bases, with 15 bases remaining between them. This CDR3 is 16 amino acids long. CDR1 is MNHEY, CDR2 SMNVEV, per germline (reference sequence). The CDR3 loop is CASSTGEGSTNEKLFF. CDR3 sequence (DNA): TGTGCCAGCAGTACTGGGGAGGGGTCCACTAATGAAAAACTGTTTTTT.

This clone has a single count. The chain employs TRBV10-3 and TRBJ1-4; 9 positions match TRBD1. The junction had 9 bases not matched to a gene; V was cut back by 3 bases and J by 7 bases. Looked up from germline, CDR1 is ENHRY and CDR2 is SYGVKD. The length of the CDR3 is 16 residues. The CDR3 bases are TGTGCCATCAGTGAAGAAACCGGGACAGGGACTGAAAAACTGTTTTTT. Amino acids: CAISEETGTGTEKLFF.

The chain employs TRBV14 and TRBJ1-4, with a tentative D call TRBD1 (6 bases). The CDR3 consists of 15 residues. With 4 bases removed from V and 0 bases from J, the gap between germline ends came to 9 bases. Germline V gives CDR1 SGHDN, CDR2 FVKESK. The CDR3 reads CASSRRTATNEKLFF. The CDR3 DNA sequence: TGTGCCAGCAGCCGGAGGACAGCAACTAATGAAAAACTGTTTTTT.

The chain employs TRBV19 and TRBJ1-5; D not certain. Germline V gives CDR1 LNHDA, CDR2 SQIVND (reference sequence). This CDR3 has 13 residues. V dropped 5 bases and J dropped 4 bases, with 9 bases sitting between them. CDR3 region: CASSVGRNQPQHF. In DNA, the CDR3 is TGTGCCAGTAGTGTCGGCAGGAATCAGCCCCAGCATTTT.

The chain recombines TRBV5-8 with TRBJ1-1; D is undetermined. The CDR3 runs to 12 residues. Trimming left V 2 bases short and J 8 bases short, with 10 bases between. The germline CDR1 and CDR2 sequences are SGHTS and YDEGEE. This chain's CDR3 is CASSLGLHEAFF. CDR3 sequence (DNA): TGTGCCAGCAGCTTAGGTTTACACGAAGCTTTCTTT.

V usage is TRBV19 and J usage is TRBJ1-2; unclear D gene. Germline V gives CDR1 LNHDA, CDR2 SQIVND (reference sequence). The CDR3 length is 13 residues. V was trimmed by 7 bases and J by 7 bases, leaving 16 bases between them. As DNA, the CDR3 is TGTGCCAGTACCACGATGGTAGTTGGTGGCTACACCTTC. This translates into CASTTMVVGGYTF. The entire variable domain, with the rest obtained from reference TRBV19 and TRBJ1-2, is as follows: DGGITQSPKYLFRKEGQNVTLSCEQNLNHDAMYWYRQDPGQGLRLIYYSQIVNDFQKGDIAEGYSVSREKKESFPLTVTSAQKNPTAFYLCASTTMVVGGYTFGSGTRLTVV.

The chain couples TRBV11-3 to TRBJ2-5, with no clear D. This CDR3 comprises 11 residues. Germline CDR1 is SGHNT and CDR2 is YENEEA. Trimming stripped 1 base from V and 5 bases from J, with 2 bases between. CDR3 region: CASSLGETQYF. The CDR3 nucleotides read TGTGCCAGCAGCTTAGGGGAGACCCAGTACTTC. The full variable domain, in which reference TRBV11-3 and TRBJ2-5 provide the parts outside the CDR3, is EAGVVQSPRYKIIEKKQPVAFWCNPISGHNTLYWYLQNLGQGPELLIRYENEEAVDDSQLPKDRFSAERLKGVDSTLKIQPAELGDSAVYLCASSLGETQYFGPGTRLLVL.

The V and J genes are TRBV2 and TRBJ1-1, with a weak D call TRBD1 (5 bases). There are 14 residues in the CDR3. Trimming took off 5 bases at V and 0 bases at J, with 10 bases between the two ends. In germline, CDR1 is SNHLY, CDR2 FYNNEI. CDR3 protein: CASSQDRLNTEAFF. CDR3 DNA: TGTGCCAGCAGTCAAGACAGATTGAACACTGAAGCTTTCTTT.

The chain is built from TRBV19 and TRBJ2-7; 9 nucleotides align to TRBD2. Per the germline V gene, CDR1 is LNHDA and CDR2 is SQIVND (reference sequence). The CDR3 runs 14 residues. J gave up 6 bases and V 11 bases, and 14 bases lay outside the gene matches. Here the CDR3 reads CASNAGGLRGEQYF. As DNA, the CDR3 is TGTGCCTCAAATGCGGGGGGGCTGAGGGGCGAGCAGTACTTC.

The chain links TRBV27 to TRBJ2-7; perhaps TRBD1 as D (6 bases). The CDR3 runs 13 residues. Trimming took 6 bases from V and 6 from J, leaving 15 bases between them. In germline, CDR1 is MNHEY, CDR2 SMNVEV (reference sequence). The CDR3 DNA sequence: TGTGCCAGCAGATACAGGGCGTCTGTCGAGCAGTACTTC. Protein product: CASRYRASVEQYF.

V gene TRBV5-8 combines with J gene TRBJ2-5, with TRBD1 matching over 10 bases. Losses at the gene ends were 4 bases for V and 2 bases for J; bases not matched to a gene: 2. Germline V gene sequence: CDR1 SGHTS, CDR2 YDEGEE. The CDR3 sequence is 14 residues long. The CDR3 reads CASSRGQGQETQYF. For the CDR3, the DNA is TGTGCCAGCAGCCGGGGACAGGGGCAAGAGACCCAGTACTTC.

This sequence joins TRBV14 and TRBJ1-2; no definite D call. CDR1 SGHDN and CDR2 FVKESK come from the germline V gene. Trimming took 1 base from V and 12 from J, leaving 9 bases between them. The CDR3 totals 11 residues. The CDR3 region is CASSQGLTNTF. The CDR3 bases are TGTGCCAGCAGCCAAGGACTGACTAACACCTTC.

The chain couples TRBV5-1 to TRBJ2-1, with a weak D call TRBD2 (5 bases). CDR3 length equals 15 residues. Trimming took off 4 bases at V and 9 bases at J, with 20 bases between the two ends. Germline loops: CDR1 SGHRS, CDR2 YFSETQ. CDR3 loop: CASSAAWAPRGEQFF. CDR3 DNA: TGCGCCAGCAGCGCGGCGTGGGCCCCTCGGGGTGAGCAGTTCTTC.